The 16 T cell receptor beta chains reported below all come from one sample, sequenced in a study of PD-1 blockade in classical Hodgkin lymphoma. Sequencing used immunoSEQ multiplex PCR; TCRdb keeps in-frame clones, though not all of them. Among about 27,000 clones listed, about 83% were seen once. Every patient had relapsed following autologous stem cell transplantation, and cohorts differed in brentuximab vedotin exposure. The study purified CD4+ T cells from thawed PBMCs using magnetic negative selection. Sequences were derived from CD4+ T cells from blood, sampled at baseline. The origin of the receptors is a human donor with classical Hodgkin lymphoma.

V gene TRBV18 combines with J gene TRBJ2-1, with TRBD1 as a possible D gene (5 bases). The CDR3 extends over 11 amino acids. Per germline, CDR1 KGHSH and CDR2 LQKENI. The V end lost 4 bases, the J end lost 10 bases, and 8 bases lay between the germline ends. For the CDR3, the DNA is TGTGCCAGCTCACTGCGGACAGAGCAGTTCTTC. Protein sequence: CASSLRTEQFF.

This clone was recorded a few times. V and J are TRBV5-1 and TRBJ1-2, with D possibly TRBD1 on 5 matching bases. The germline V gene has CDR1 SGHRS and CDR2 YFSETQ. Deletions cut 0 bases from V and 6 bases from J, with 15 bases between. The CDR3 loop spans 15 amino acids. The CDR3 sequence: CASSLVDFRVDGYTF. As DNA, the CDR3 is TGCGCCAGCAGCTTGGTGGACTTCAGGGTAGATGGCTACACCTTC.

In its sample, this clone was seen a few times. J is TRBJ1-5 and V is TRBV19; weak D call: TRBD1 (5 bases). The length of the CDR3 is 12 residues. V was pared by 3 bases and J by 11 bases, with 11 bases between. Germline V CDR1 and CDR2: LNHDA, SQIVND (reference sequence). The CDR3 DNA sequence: TGTGCCAGTAGTATCGGGGCCCCAGCCCAGCATTTT. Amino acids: CASSIGAPAQHF.

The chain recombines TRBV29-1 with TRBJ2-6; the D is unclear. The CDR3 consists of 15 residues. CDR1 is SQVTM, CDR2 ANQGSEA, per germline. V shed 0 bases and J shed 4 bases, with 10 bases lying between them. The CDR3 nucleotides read TGCAGCGTTGAAGAGGGTCCCGGGGGGGCCAACGTCCTGACTTTC. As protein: CSVEEGPGGANVLTF.

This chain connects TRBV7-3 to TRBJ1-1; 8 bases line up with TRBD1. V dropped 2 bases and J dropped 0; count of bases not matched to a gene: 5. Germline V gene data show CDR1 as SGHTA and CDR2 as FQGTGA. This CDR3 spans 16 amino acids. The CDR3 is CASSLFQGAMNTEAFF. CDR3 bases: TGTGCCAGCAGCTTATTTCAGGGGGCCATGAACACTGAAGCTTTCTTT.

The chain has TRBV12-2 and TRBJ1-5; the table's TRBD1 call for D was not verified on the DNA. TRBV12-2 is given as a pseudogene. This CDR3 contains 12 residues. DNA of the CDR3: TGTGCAAGTCGCCTAGAGAGGGGGACAGGGGATTTT. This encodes CASRLERGTGDF.

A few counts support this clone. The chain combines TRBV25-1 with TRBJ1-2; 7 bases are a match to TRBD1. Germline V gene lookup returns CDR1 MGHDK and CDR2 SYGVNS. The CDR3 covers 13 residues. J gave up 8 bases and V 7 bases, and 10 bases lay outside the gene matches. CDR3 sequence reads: CASNKQGVEGYTF. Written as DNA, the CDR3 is TGTGCCAGCAATAAGCAGGGGGTTGAGGGCTACACCTTC.

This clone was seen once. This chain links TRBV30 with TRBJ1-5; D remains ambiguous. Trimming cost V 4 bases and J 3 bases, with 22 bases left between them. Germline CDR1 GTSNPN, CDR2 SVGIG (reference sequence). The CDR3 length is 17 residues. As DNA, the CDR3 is TGTGCCTGGAATCCAAAAGCGGGATTCGGGGACAATCAGCCCCAGCATTTT. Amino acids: CAWNPKAGFGDNQPQHF.

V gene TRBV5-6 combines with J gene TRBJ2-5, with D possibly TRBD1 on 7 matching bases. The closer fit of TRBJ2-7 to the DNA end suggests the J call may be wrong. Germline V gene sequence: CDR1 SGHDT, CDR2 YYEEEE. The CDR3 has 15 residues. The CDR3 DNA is TGTGCCAGCAGCCCGCTAGGAGGGGGCCCCTACGAGCAGTACTTC. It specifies CASSPLGGGPYEQYF.

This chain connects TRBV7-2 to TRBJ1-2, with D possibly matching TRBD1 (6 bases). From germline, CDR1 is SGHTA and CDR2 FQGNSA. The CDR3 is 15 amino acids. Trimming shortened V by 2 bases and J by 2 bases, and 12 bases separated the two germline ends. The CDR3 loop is CASSLWRGGNYGYTF. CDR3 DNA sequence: TGTGCCAGCAGCTTATGGCGAGGGGGGAACTATGGCTACACCTTC.

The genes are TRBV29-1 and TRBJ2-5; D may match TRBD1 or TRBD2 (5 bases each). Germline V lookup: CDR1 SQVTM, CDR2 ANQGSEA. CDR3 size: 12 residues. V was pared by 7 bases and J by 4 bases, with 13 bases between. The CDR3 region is CSAAGTPETQYF. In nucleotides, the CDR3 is TGCAGCGCTGCAGGGACCCCAGAGACCCAGTACTTC.

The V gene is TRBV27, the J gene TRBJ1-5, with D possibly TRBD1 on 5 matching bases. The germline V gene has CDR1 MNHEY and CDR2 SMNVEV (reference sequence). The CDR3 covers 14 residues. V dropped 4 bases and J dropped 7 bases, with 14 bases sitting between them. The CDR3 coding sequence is TGTGCCAGCAGTTCGGGGGGGATCTGGCAGCCCCAGCATTTT. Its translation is CASSSGGIWQPQHF.

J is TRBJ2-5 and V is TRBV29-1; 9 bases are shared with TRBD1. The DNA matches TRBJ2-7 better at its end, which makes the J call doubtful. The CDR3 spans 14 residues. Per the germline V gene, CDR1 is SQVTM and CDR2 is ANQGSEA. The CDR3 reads CSGTGTGYGYEQYF. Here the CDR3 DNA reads TGCAGCGGCACCGGGACAGGGTACGGGTACGAGCAGTACTTC.

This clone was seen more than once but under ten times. The CDR3 region has the DNA TGTGCCAGCAGCTTACTCCCGGGGGCCGGGGAGCTGTTTTTT. Protein sequence: CASSLLPGAGELFF. This chain uses TRBV7-2 with TRBJ2-2; TRBD2 might be the D (6 bases). Trimming removed 2 bases at V and 6 bases at J, with 10 bases between. Germline-derived CDR1 and CDR2 are SGHTA and FQGNSA. The CDR3 runs to 14 residues.

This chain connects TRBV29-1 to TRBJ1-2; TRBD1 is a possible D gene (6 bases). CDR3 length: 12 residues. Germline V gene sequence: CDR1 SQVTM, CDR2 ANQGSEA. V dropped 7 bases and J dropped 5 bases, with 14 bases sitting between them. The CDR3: CSDLDSFYGYTF. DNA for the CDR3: TGCAGCGACCTGGACAGCTTTTATGGCTACACCTTC.

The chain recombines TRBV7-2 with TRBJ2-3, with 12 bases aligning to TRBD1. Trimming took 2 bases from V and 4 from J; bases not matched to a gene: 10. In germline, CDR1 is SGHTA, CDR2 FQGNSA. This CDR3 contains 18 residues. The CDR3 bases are TGTGCCAGCAGCTTAACTTATCCGGGACAGGGGGCATCAGATACGCAGTATTTT. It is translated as CASSLTYPGQGASDTQYF.